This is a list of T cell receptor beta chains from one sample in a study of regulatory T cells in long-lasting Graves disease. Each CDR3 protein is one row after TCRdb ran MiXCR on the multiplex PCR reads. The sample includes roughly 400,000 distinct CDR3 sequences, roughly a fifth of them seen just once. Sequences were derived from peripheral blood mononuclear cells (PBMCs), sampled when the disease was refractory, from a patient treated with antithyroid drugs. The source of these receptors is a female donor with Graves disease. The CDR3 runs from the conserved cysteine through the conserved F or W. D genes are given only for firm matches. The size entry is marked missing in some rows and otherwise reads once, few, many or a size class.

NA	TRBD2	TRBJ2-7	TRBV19	CASSSRGTSGRGEQYF	TGTGCCAGTAGTAGTCGGGGGACTAGCGGGAGGGGAGAGCAGTACTTC
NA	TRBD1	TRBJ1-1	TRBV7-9	CASSFPTGGPHGAFF	TGTGCCAGCAGCTTCCCGACAGGGGGGCCGCACGGAGCTTTCTTT
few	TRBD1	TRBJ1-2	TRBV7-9	CASSLAWTGGGYTF	TGTGCCAGCAGCTTAGCGTGGACAGGAGGAGGCTACACCTTC
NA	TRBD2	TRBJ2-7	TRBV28	CATQTRLAVQRTYEQYF	TGTGCCACCCAAACTAGACTAGCGGTCCAGAGAACCTACGAGCAGTACTTC
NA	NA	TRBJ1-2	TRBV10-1	CASSAGTSYGYTF	TGCGCCAGCAGCGCCGGGACAAGCTATGGCTACACCTTC
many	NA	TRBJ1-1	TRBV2	CASSTPLNTVNTEAFF	TGTGCCAGCAGTACCCCTCTTAACACGGTGAACACTGAAGCTTTCTTT
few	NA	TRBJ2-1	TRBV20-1	CSARDSLSSYNEQFF	TGCAGTGCTAGAGATTCCCTAAGCTCCTACAATGAGCAGTTCTTC
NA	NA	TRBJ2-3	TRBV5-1	CASSFEADTQYF	TGCGCCAGCAGCTTTGAGGCAGATACGCAGTATTTT
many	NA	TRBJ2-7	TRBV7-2	CASSNVLASNEQYF	TGTGCCAGCAGCAACGTCCTAGCTAGTAACGAGCAGTACTTC
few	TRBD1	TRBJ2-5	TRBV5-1	CASSLTPGGTETQYF	TGCGCCAGCAGCTTGACACCAGGGGGAACGGAGACCCAGTACTTC
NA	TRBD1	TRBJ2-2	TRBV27	CASSLPDRGELFF	TGTGCCAGCAGTTTACCCGACAGGGGCGAGCTGTTTTTT
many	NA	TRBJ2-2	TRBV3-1	CASSQDNRDTGELFF	TGTGCCAGCAGCCAAGATAACAGGGACACCGGGGAGCTGTTTTTT
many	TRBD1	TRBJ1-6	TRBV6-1	CASSGQGANSPLHF	TGTGCCAGCAGTGGACAGGGGGCTAATTCACCCCTCCACTTT
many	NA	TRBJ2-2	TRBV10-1	CASSEKQGYTGELFF	TGCGCCAGCAGTGAAAAACAGGGTTACACCGGGGAGCTGTTTTTT
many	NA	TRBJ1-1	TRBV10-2	CASSTFDVNTEAFF	TGCGCCAGCAGTACCTTCGACGTGAACACTGAAGCTTTCTTT
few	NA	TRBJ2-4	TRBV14	CASSQEWPNVVQYF	TGTGCCAGCAGCCAAGAATGGCCGAACGTAGTTCAGTACTTC
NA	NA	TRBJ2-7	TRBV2	CASTKGSYEQYF	TGTGCCAGCACGAAGGGATCCTACGAGCAGTACTTC
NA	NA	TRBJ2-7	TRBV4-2	CASSQDSLADEQYF	TGTGCCAGCAGCCAAGATTCACTAGCCGACGAGCAGTACTTC
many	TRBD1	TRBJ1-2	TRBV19	CASPTGSYGYTF	TGTGCCAGCCCGACAGGGAGCTATGGCTACACCTTC
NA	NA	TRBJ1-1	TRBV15	CATSRDYREMNTEAFF	TGTGCCACCAGCAGAGATTACAGGGAAATGAACACTGAAGCTTTCTTT
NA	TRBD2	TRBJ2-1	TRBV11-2	CASSRNYLAGDNEQFF	TGTGCCAGCAGCCGCAACTACCTAGCGGGAGACAATGAGCAGTTCTTC
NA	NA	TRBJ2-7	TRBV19	CASSIERGYEQYF	TGTGCCAGTAGTATAGAGAGAGGCTACGAGCAGTACTTC
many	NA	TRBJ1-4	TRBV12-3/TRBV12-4	CASSPGANEKLFF	TGTGCCAGCAGTCCAGGGGCCAATGAAAAACTGTTTTTT
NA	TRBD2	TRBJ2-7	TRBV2	CASSLTPAGGRYEQYF	TGTGCCAGCAGCTTAACGCCGGCGGGAGGCAGGTACGAGCAGTACTTC